A single sample gave rise to the 26 T cell receptor beta chains below, sequenced in a study of blood T cell repertoires in COVID-19. The table came from immunoSEQ multiplex PCR; TCRdb's copy has only in-frame clones and leaves some out. In the table there are 100,000 to 150,000 clones, around 70% of which are singletons. What was sequenced was peripheral blood. Every receptor here comes from a man aged 80 or over with COVID-19, enrolled during active disease.

The chain combines TRBV5-1 with TRBJ2-5; TRBD1 might be the D (5 bases). The CDR3 covers 14 residues. With 0 bases removed from V and 5 bases from J, the gap between germline ends came to 11 bases. The germline gives CDR1 SGHRS, CDR2 YFSETQ. The CDR3, as DNA: TGCGCCAGCAGCTTGGTTCAGGGCGGTGAGACCCAGTACTTC. Translating it yields CASSLVQGGETQYF.

This clone was detected a few times. The V call is TRBV5-1, the J call TRBJ1-2; 7 bases line up with TRBD1. The CDR3 sequence is 15 residues long. V shed 6 bases, J shed 4 bases, and the junction held 12 bases outside the gene matches. Germline CDR1 is SGHRS and CDR2 is YFSETQ. The CDR3, as DNA: TGCGCCAGCACTCAACACCAGACAGGGAGCTATGGCTACACCTTC. Translating gives CASTQHQTGSYGYTF.

The V call is TRBV11-2, the J call TRBJ1-1; the D gene is possibly TRBD1 (5 bases). V was shortened by 3 bases and J by 5 bases, with 13 bases between the two germline ends. In germline, CDR1 is SGHAT, CDR2 FQNNGV. This CDR3 has 14 amino acids. DNA of the CDR3: TGTGCCAGCAGCTTCCCCGCCGGGGGGACTGAAGCTTTCTTT. Its translation is CASSFPAGGTEAFF. The whole variable domain, remainder taken from reference TRBV11-2 and TRBJ1-1, is EAGVAQSPRYKIIEKRQSVAFWCNPISGHATLYWYQQILGQGPKLLIQFQNNGVVDDSQLPKDRFSAERLKGVDSTLKIQPAKLEDSAVYLCASSFPAGGTEAFFGQGTRLTVV.

This clone has just a few counts. The rearrangement links TRBV27 to TRBJ1-4; 7 bases match TRBD1. This CDR3 contains 16 residues. Per the germline V gene, CDR1 is MNHEY and CDR2 is SMNVEV (reference sequence). V lost 6 bases to trimming and J lost 5 bases; unmatched junction nucleotides: 12. The CDR3 bases are TGTGCCAGCAGCCGAACACCAGGGGGGTTAAATGAAAAACTGTTTTTT. Translating gives CASSRTPGGLNEKLFF.

The J gene is TRBJ2-7, the V gene TRBV28, with D perhaps matching TRBD2 (5 bases). The V gene's germline CDR1 is MDHEN and CDR2 SYDVKM. Trimming took 3 bases from V and 1 from J, leaving 10 bases between them. This CDR3 region has 14 residues. The CDR3 DNA reads as TGTGCCAGCAGTTTCCCGGGAATGTCCTACGAGCAGTACTTC. This sequence encodes CASSFPGMSYEQYF.

The chain couples TRBV29-1 to TRBJ2-1; 12 bases align to TRBD2. The CDR3 contains 15 residues. Germline-derived CDR1 and CDR2 are SQVTM and ANQGSEA. Trimming took 6 bases from V and 10 from J; bases not matched to a gene: 13. CDR3 sequence: CSVSPWASGRGEQFF. CDR3 nucleotides: TGCAGCGTCTCCCCTTGGGCTAGCGGGAGGGGGGAGCAGTTCTTC.

The chain carries TRBV5-1 and TRBJ2-7, with TRBD1 identical over 10 bases. Germline values: CDR1 SGHRS, CDR2 YFSETQ. Trimming at V came to 4 bases and at J to 6 bases, leaving 7 bases not matched to a gene. This CDR3 has 14 residues. The CDR3 protein is CASSPGQGSLEQYF. The CDR3 nucleotides are TGCGCCAGCAGCCCGGGACAGGGGTCTCTCGAGCAGTACTTC. The full variable domain, rest sourced from reference TRBV5-1 and TRBJ2-7, is KAGVTQTPRYLIKTRGQQVTLSCSPISGHRSVSWYQQTPGQGLQFLFEYFSETQRNKGNFPGRFSGRQFSNSRSEMNVSTLELGDSALYLCASSPGQGSLEQYFGPGTRLTVT.

The J gene is TRBJ1-5, the V gene TRBV2; D possibly corresponds to TRBD1 (6 bases). This CDR3 is 14 amino acids long. Germline assignment: CDR1 SNHLY and CDR2 FYNNEI. V lost 6 bases and J 2 bases, leaving 11 bases between the germline ends. The CDR3: CASRRDIRNQPQHF. As DNA, the CDR3 is TGTGCCAGCAGACGGGACATCCGCAATCAGCCCCAGCATTTT. Variable domain in full (rest from reference TRBV2 and TRBJ1-5): EPEVTQTPSHQVTQMGQEVILRCVPISNHLYFYWYRQILGQKVEFLVSFYNNEISEKSEIFDDQFSVERPDGSNFTLKIRSTKLEDSAMYFCASRRDIRNQPQHFGDGTRLSIL.

This sequence joins TRBV7-2 and TRBJ2-1, with TRBD2 matching over 10 bases. The CDR3 runs to 18 residues. Germline values: CDR1 SGHTA, CDR2 FQGNSA. Unmatched junction bases numbered 10, after V lost 4 bases and J lost 1 base. CDR3 loop: CASSSRPSGRWSYNEQFF. The DNA of the CDR3 is TGTGCCAGCAGCTCCCGGCCTAGCGGGAGATGGTCCTACAATGAGCAGTTCTTC.

The chain has TRBV6-2 or TRBV6-3 and TRBJ2-1; D might be TRBD2 (5 bases). V was pared by 1 base and J by 2 bases, with 9 bases between. In germline, CDR1 is MNHEY, CDR2 SVGEGT. The CDR3 runs to 15 residues. CDR3 sequence reads: CASSYYRGAYNEQFF. DNA for the CDR3: TGTGCCAGCAGTTACTACCGGGGAGCCTACAATGAGCAGTTCTTC.

This clone was seen once. The rearrangement uses TRBV27 and TRBJ1-5; no definite D call. The CDR3 runs to 15 residues. Germline CDR1 and CDR2: MNHEY and SMNVEV (reference sequence). Trimming pared 2 bases from V and 9 bases from J, leaving 17 bases between. The DNA of the CDR3 is TGTGCCAGCAGTTTAACGGGTAGGCCGGGATGGCCCCAGCATTTT. Amino acid sequence: CASSLTGRPGWPQHF.

The chain combines TRBV10-3 with TRBJ2-1, with D possibly matching TRBD2 (6 bases). CDR3 length: 14 residues. The germline CDR1 and CDR2 sequences are ENHRY and SYGVKD. Trimming shortened V by 2 bases and J by 6 bases, and 11 bases separated the two germline ends. This chain's CDR3 is CAISEQVAANEQFF. CDR3 nucleotide sequence: TGTGCCATCAGTGAGCAGGTAGCGGCCAATGAGCAGTTCTTC.

This clone was seen more than once but under ten times. The chain couples TRBV11-1 to TRBJ1-3; D perhaps matches TRBD1 (5 bases). CDR3 length equals 16 residues. The germline gives CDR1 SGHAT, CDR2 FQDESV (reference sequence). Deletions cut 2 bases from V and 0 bases from J, with 11 bases between. The CDR3 sequence: CASSLQPGPSGNTIYF. The CDR3 DNA is TGTGCCAGCAGCTTACAACCAGGGCCCTCTGGAAACACCATATATTTT.

As DNA, the CDR3 is TGTGCCAGCAGTTCAACCGGGACAGGGACTCACGAGCAGTACTTC. Protein: CASSSTGTGTHEQYF. V and J are TRBV28 and TRBJ2-7; 9 nucleotides line up with TRBD1. Germline CDR1 is MDHEN and CDR2 is SYDVKM. CDR3 length: 15 amino acids. V was clipped by 4 bases and J by 5 bases; unmatched bases: 9. The complete variable domain, with remaining parts taken from reference TRBV28 and TRBJ2-7, reads DVKVTQSSRYLVKRTGEKVFLECVQDMDHENMFWYRQDPGLGLRLIYFSYDVKMKEKGDIPEGYSVSREKKERFSLILESASTNQTSMYLCASSSTGTGTHEQYFGPGTRLTVT.

The V call is TRBV4-3, the J call TRBJ2-3, with D tentatively TRBD1 (5 bases). The germline V gene has CDR1 LGHNA and CDR2 YSLEER. The CDR3 is 15 residues long. V was shortened by 1 base and J by 2 bases, with 10 bases between the two germline ends. CDR3 nucleotides: TGCGCCAGCAGCCAAGGTGTGGGGCCCACAGATACGCAGTATTTT. This translates into CASSQGVGPTDTQYF.

V gene TRBV5-4 combines with J gene TRBJ2-5; a weak D match, TRBD2 (6 bases). Germline CDR1 is SGHNT and CDR2 is YYREEE (reference sequence). V gave up 4 bases and J gave up 2 bases, with 18 bases separating them. This CDR3 contains 16 residues. The CDR3 reads CASSTHHGGNQETQYF. CDR3 nucleotides: TGTGCCAGCAGCACACATCATGGGGGGAATCAAGAGACCCAGTACTTC.

The chain is built from TRBV28 and TRBJ2-6; 8 bases line up with TRBD1. The junction had 0 bases not matched to a gene; V was cut back by 2 bases and J by 0 bases. This CDR3 is built from 16 residues. CDR1 MDHEN and CDR2 SYDVKM come from the germline V gene. In DNA form, the CDR3 reads TGTGCCAGCAGTTTAACAGGGGGCTCTGGGGCCAACGTCCTGACTTTC. Protein product: CASSLTGGSGANVLTF. Combining the CDR3 with reference TRBV28 and TRBJ2-6 gives the whole variable domain DVKVTQSSRYLVKRTGEKVFLECVQDMDHENMFWYRQDPGLGLRLIYFSYDVKMKEKGDIPEGYSVSREKKERFSLILESASTNQTSMYLCASSLTGGSGANVLTFGAGSRLTVL.

V gene TRBV7-8 combines with J gene TRBJ2-5; possible D gene TRBD1, 6 bases. Trimming shortened V by 5 bases and J by 1 base, and 14 bases separated the two germline ends. The CDR3 is 15 amino acids. CDR1 and CDR2 from the germline V gene are SGHVS and FQNEAQ. The CDR3 here is CASSRDTPIQETQYF. CDR3 bases: TGTGCCAGCAGCCGGGACACCCCGATCCAAGAGACCCAGTACTTC. The whole variable domain, remainder taken from reference TRBV7-8 and TRBJ2-5, is GAGVSQSPRYKVAKRGQDVALRCDPISGHVSLFWYQQALGQGPEFLTYFQNEAQLDKSGLPSDRFFAERPEGSVSTLKIQRTQQEDSAVYLCASSRDTPIQETQYFGPGTRLLVL.

The chain uses TRBV19 and TRBJ1-2; D unresolved. The CDR3 extends over 13 amino acids. CDR1 and CDR2 (germline): LNHDA, SQIVND (reference sequence). V lost 3 bases and J 2 bases, leaving 7 bases between the germline ends. The CDR3 loop is CASSIDKNYGYTF. CDR3 DNA sequence: TGTGCCAGTAGTATTGACAAGAACTATGGCTACACCTTC.

The table lists this clone with a few counts. The rearrangement links TRBV4-1 to TRBJ2-1; 7 bases fit TRBD2. Germline lookup yields CDR1 MGHRA and CDR2 YSYEKL. J was trimmed by 7 bases and V by 0 bases; bases with no gene match: 9. This CDR3 is 16 amino acids long. CDR3 sequence: CASSQDDGEGKNEQFF. CDR3 DNA: TGCGCCAGCAGCCAAGATGACGGGGAGGGAAAAAATGAGCAGTTCTTC.

Only one count was recorded for this clone. This chain uses TRBV2 with TRBJ1-4, with D unclear. Germline V lookup: CDR1 SNHLY, CDR2 FYNNEI. The V gene lost 8 bases and the J gene lost 0 bases, with 10 bases spanning the gap. The CDR3 spans 14 residues. CDR3 DNA sequence: TGTGCCAGCTTGGGAGACGCAACTAATGAAAAACTGTTTTTT. Its translation: CASLGDATNEKLFF.

This clone has a single count. The chain links TRBV14 to TRBJ1-2; D is undetermined. Trimming cost V 0 bases and J 4 bases, with 6 bases left between them. The germline V gene has CDR1 SGHDN and CDR2 FVKESK. The CDR3 covers 13 residues. CDR3 sequence (DNA): TGTGCCAGCAGCCAAGACCAGGTCTATGGCTACACCTTC. It is translated as CASSQDQVYGYTF.

The chain uses TRBV6-5 and TRBJ2-1, with TRBD1 as a possible D gene (6 bases). The CDR3 contains 15 residues. V lost 4 bases, J lost 1 base, and 11 bases lay in between. The germline CDR1 and CDR2 sequences are MNHEY and SVGAGI. CDR3 sequence (DNA): TGTGCCAGCAGTTTACAGGGACGGTCCTACAATGAGCAGTTCTTC. Its translation: CASSLQGRSYNEQFF.

The chain employs TRBV6-5 and TRBJ2-1; 10 positions match TRBD2. Germline lookup yields CDR1 MNHEY and CDR2 SVGAGI. V lost 7 bases to trimming and J lost 2 bases; unmatched junction nucleotides: 5. CDR3 size: 15 residues. CDR3 in DNA: TGTGCCAGCAATATAGCGGGAGGACCCTACAATGAGCAGTTCTTC. It specifies CASNIAGGPYNEQFF.

V is TRBV5-1 and J is TRBJ2-1, with 7 bases that match TRBD2. Looked up from germline, CDR1 is SGHRS and CDR2 is YFSETQ. The junction had 2 bases not matched to a gene; V was cut back by 0 bases and J by 2 bases. There are 15 residues in the CDR3. The CDR3 nucleotides are TGCGCCAGCAGCTTGGTTGCGGGAGCCTACAATGAGCAGTTCTTC. This encodes CASSLVAGAYNEQFF.

The chain uses TRBV9 and TRBJ1-1, with 7 bases matching TRBD1. CDR1 is SGDLS and CDR2 is YYNGEE in the germline V gene. Trimming at V came to 0 bases and at J to 2 bases, leaving 1 base not matched to a gene. The CDR3 consists of 14 residues. The DNA of the CDR3 is TGTGCCAGCAGCGTAGGACAGGGAAACACTGAAGCTTTCTTT. Its translation is CASSVGQGNTEAFF.